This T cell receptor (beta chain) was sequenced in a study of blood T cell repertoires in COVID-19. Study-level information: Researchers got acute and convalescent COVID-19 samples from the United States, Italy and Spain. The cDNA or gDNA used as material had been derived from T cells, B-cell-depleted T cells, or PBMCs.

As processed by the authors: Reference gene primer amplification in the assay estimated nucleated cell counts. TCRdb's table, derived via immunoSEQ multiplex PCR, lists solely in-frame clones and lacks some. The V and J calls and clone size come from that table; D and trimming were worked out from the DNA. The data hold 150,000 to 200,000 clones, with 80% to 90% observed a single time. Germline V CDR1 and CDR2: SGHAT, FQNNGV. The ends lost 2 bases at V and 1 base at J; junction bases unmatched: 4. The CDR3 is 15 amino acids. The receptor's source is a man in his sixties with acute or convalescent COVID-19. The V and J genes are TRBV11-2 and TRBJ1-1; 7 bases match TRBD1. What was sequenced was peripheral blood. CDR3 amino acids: CASSLNRGGNTEAFF. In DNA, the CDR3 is TGTGCCAGCAGCTTAAACAGGGGCGGGAACACTGAAGCTTTCTTT.